These 21 T cell receptor beta chains share one sample of origin, sequenced in a study of OX40 agonist ivuxolimab in advanced cancers. The table came from immunoSEQ multiplex PCR; TCRdb's copy has only in-frame clones and leaves some out. The repertoire includes just over 95,000 clones, about 90% of them detected once, and just over 0.15% sits in the top ten. The sequenced sample was CD4+ or CD8+ T cells sorted from blood, obtained in a trial of the OX40 agonist ivuxolimab. The receptors shown here come from an adult with an advanced solid tumor such as melanoma, head and neck, liver or kidney cancer.

This clone was picked up one time. The chain recombines TRBV6-5 with TRBJ1-5; D unclear. CDR1 is MNHEY, CDR2 SVGAGI, per germline. Trimming pared 2 bases from V and 6 bases from J, leaving 8 bases between. CDR3 length equals 13 residues. CDR3 loop: CASSYGVSQPQHF. DNA of the CDR3: TGTGCCAGCAGTTACGGAGTGAGTCAGCCCCAGCATTTT.

The rearrangement uses TRBV11-3 and TRBJ2-4; D is unresolved. Per germline, CDR1 SGHNT and CDR2 YENEEA. V was clipped by 1 base and J by 0 bases, with 16 bases between them. The CDR3 is 18 amino acids. CDR3 sequence reads: CASSLVEPGRRAKNIQYF. Here the CDR3 DNA reads TGTGCCAGCAGCTTAGTGGAGCCGGGTAGAAGAGCCAAAAACATTCAGTACTTC.

Here the CDR3 DNA reads TGTGCCAGTAGTATAAGTCCTAGCGGTTACAATGAGCAGTTCTTC. This sequence encodes CASSISPSGYNEQFF. The V gene is TRBV19, the J gene TRBJ2-1, with 7 bases lining up with TRBD2. Germline trimming cut 2 bases from V and 4 bases from J; bases unmatched to any gene: 5. CDR3 length equals 15 residues. Germline-derived CDR1 and CDR2 are LNHDA and SQIVND (reference sequence).

This clone was counted once. The chain has TRBV7-2 and TRBJ1-3, with D hard to call. The germline CDR1 and CDR2 sequences are SGHTA and FQGNSA. The V end lost 5 bases, the J end lost 5 bases, and 7 bases lay between the germline ends. The CDR3 length is 12 residues. This CDR3 is CASSQERNTIYF. As DNA, the CDR3 is TGTGCCAGCAGCCAGGAGAGAAACACCATATATTTT. The full variable domain, rest sourced from reference TRBV7-2 and TRBJ1-3, is GAGVSQSPSNKVTEKGKDVELRCDPISGHTALYWYRQSLGQGLEFLIYFQGNSAPDKSGLPSDRFSAERTGGSVSTLTIQRTQQEDSAVYLCASSQERNTIYFGEGSWLTVV.

The rearrangement links TRBV4-1 to TRBJ2-5; TRBD2 matches at 9 bases. The CDR3 has 14 residues. Trimming cost V 4 bases and J 5 bases; bases outside gene matches: 5. Germline V gene data show CDR1 as MGHRA and CDR2 as YSYEKL. The CDR3: CASSLAGAVETQYF. The CDR3, as DNA: TGCGCCAGCAGCCTAGCGGGGGCTGTTGAGACCCAGTACTTC.

This chain connects TRBV9 to TRBJ2-1; tentative D call: TRBD2 (5 bases). V was trimmed by 0 bases and J by 9 bases, leaving 10 bases between them. Germline loops: CDR1 SGDLS, CDR2 YYNGEE. The CDR3 is 13 residues long. The CDR3 coding sequence is TGTGCCAGCAGCGTAGGTCCTGAGGGTGAGCAGTTCTTC. Encoded protein: CASSVGPEGEQFF.

The chain joins TRBV5-1 to TRBJ2-3; D remains ambiguous. The CDR3 runs to 14 residues. CDR1 is SGHRS and CDR2 is YFSETQ in the germline V gene. The V end was cut by 7 bases, the J end by 1 base, with 13 bases between. CDR3 in DNA: TGCGCCAGCGGGCGGAGTTCTGGCACAGATACGCAGTATTTT. This gives the protein CASGRSSGTDTQYF.

The chain combines TRBV7-9 with TRBJ1-5; D remains ambiguous. Germline loops: CDR1 SEHNR, CDR2 FQNEAQ (reference sequence). The CDR3 length is 19 residues. The V end was cut by 2 bases, the J end by 2 bases, with 22 bases between. Written as DNA, the CDR3 is TGTGCCAGCAGCTTATACGTGTTGAAGGGTGGAAAAGGCAATCAGCCCCAGCATTTT. This sequence encodes CASSLYVLKGGKGNQPQHF.

This clone came up once. V usage is TRBV19 and J usage is TRBJ1-1, with 7 bases that match TRBD1. With V trimmed by 6 bases and J by 0 bases, 4 bases remained unmatched. Germline CDR1 LNHDA, CDR2 SQIVND (reference sequence). CDR3 length equals 14 residues. In DNA form, the CDR3 reads TGTGCCAGTAGAGCCGGGACAGTGAACACTGAAGCTTTCTTT. This sequence encodes CASRAGTVNTEAFF.

The gene calls are TRBV4-1 and TRBJ1-2; possibly TRBD1 for D (5 bases). Germline CDR1 and CDR2: MGHRA and YSYEKL. This CDR3 comprises 14 residues. Trimming shortened V by 3 bases and J by 6 bases, and 14 bases separated the two germline ends. The CDR3 spells CASSQQGTSNGYTF. CDR3 sequence (DNA): TGCGCCAGCAGCCAGCAGGGTACATCTAATGGCTACACCTTC.

The chain links TRBV6-5 to TRBJ1-2; 9 bases match TRBD1. CDR1 and CDR2 (germline): MNHEY, SVGAGI. The length of the CDR3 is 13 residues. The J segment lost 7 bases and the V segment lost 2 bases, leaving 2 bases of the junction unmatched. DNA for the CDR3: TGTGCCAGCAGTTACGGGGACAGGGTTGGCTACACCTTC. It encodes CASSYGDRVGYTF.

J is TRBJ1-5 and V is TRBV5-1; 7 bases match TRBD1. V lost 0 bases, J lost 2 bases, and 5 bases stayed unmatched. Germline V gene lookup returns CDR1 SGHRS and CDR2 YFSETQ. The CDR3 runs to 16 residues. The CDR3 loop reads CASSLGQGAGNQPQHF. The CDR3, as DNA: TGCGCCAGCAGCTTGGGACAGGGAGCGGGCAATCAGCCCCAGCATTTT.

This chain uses TRBV7-5 with TRBJ2-3; no check of the table's D call, TRBD2, against the DNA was made. TRBV7-5 corresponds to a pseudogene. This CDR3 comprises 10 residues. The DNA of the CDR3 is TGTGTCAGAGAGATAGATACGCAGTATTTT. It codes for CVREIDTQYF.

The chain combines TRBV11-3 with TRBJ1-1; unclear D gene. The CDR3 runs to 13 residues. Germline V CDR1 and CDR2: SGHNT, YENEEA. V lost 3 bases, J lost 1 base, and 6 bases lay in between. CDR3 region: CASSFTGNTEAFF. Written as DNA, the CDR3 is TGTGCCAGCAGCTTTACCGGGAACACTGAAGCTTTCTTT.

The V and J genes are TRBV30 and TRBJ1-5; no reliable D call. In germline, CDR1 is GTSNPN, CDR2 SVGIG (reference sequence). Trimming removed 2 bases from V and 0 bases from J, with 8 bases in between. The CDR3 is 14 residues long. The CDR3 spells CAWSSTPSNQPQHF. CDR3 DNA sequence: TGTGCCTGGAGTTCTACACCTAGCAATCAGCCCCAGCATTTT. The full variable domain, in which reference TRBV30 and TRBJ1-5 provide the parts outside the CDR3, is SQTIHQWPATLVQPVGSPLSLECTVEGTSNPNLYWYRQAAGRGLQLLFYSVGIGQISSEVPQNLSASRPQDRQFILSSKKLLLSDSGFYLCAWSSTPSNQPQHFGDGTRLSIL.

In its sample, this clone was seen once. The V call is TRBV28, the J call TRBJ2-2; D not certain. Germline V CDR1 and CDR2: MDHEN, SYDVKM. Trimming left V 3 bases short and J 3 bases short, with 8 bases between. This CDR3 contains 14 residues. The CDR3 reads CASSFETHTGELFF. CDR3 nucleotide sequence: TGTGCCAGCAGTTTCGAGACCCACACCGGGGAGCTGTTTTTT.

V gene TRBV6-6 combines with J gene TRBJ2-5; unclear D gene. CDR3 length: 12 residues. Per germline, CDR1 MNHNY and CDR2 SVGAGI (reference sequence). V gave up 3 bases and J gave up 4 bases, with 6 bases separating them. The CDR3: CASSYSPETQYF. CDR3 sequence (DNA): TGTGCCAGCAGTTATTCACCAGAGACCCAGTACTTC.

The genes are TRBV4-2 and TRBJ1-6; maybe TRBD1 (5 bases). The CDR3 contains 16 residues. Germline CDR1 reads LGHNA; CDR2 reads YNFKEQ. Trimming stripped 0 bases from V and 6 bases from J, with 12 bases between. The CDR3 DNA sequence: TGTGCCAGCAGCCAAGATTGGGGGTCGGGTAATTCACCCCTCCACTTT. Translating gives CASSQDWGSGNSPLHF.

The chain carries TRBV5-1 and TRBJ2-5; 7 positions match TRBD2. This CDR3 region has 14 residues. V lost 5 bases to trimming and J lost 1 base; unmatched junction nucleotides: 5. CDR1 SGHRS and CDR2 YFSETQ come from the germline V gene. The CDR3 sequence: CASRSGAFQETQYF. The CDR3, as DNA: TGCGCCAGCAGGAGCGGGGCATTCCAAGAGACCCAGTACTTC.

The rearrangement joins TRBV27 to TRBJ2-5, with D uncertain. Germline V gene lookup returns CDR1 MNHEY and CDR2 SMNVEV (reference sequence). The germline V and J ends were trimmed by 2 bases and 5 bases, with 15 bases remaining between them. This CDR3 is built from 15 residues. In DNA, the CDR3 is TGTGCCAGCAGTTTAAGTCTTACCCCCGGGGAGACCCAGTACTTC. Translating gives CASSLSLTPGETQYF.

This chain uses TRBV29-1 with TRBJ1-3; D gene ambiguous. This CDR3 is built from 12 residues. The germline V gene has CDR1 SQVTM and CDR2 ANQGSEA. V lost 6 bases and J lost 7, with 13 bases in between. CDR3 sequence reads: CSVLELGNTIYF. Written as DNA, the CDR3 is TGCAGCGTCCTCGAACTGGGGAACACCATATATTTT.